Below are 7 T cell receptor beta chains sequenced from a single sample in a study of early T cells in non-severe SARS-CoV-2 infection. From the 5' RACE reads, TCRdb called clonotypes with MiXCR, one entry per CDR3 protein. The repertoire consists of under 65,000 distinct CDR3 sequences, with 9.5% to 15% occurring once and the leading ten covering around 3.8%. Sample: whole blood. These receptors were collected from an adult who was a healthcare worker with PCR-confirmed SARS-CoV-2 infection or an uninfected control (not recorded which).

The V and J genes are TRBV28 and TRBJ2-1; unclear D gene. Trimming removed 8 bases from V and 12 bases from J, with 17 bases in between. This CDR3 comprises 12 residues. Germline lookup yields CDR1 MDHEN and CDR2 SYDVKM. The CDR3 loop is CASGKVGPAQFF. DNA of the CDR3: TGTGCCAGCGGAAAGGTGGGTCCAGCGCAGTTCTTC.

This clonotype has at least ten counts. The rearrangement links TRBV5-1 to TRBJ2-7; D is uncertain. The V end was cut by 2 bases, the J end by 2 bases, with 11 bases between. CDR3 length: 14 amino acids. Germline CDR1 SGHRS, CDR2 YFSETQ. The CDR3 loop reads CASSLVVSPYEQYF. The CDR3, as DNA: TGCGCCAGCAGCTTAGTGGTCAGCCCCTACGAGCAGTACTTC.

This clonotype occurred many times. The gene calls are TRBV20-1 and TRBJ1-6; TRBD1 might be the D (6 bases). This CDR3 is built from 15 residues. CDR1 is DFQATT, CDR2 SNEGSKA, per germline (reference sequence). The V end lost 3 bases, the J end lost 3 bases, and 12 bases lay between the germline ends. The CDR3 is CSASGQQIYNSPLHF. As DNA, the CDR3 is TGCAGTGCTAGCGGACAGCAGATCTATAATTCACCCCTCCACTTT.

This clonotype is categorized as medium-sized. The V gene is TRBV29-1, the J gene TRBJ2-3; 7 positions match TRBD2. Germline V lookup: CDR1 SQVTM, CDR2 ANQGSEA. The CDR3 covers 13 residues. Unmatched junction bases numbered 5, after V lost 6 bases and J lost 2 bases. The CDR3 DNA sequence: TGCAGCGTGGTGGGAGGGCTCACAGATACGCAGTATTTT. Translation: CSVVGGLTDTQYF.

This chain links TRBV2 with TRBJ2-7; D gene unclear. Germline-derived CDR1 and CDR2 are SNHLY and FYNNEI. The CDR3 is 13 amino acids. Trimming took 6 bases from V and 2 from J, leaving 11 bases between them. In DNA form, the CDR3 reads TGTGCCAGCAGGCGGAACACCGCCTACGAGCAGTACTTC. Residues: CASRRNTAYEQYF.

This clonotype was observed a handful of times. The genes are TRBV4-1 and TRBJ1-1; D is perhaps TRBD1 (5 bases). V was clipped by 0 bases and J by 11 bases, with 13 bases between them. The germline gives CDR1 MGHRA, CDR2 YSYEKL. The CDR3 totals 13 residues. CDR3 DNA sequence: TGCGCCAGCAGCCAAGATTCGGGGCGGCTGGCTTTCTTT. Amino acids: CASSQDSGRLAFF.

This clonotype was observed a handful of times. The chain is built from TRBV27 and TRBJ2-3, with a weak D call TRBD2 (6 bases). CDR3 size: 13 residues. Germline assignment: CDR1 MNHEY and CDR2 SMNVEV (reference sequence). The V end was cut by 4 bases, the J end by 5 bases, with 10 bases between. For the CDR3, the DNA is TGTGCCAGCAGTTCATGGGGGGAAGATACGCAGTATTTT. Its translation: CASSSWGEDTQYF.